This T cell receptor (beta chain) was sequenced for a study of T cell repertoires in cytomegalovirus infection. TCRdb re-called the reads with MiXCR, one entry per CDR3 protein. The sample contains just over 150,000 distinct CDR3 sequences, 23% of which appear only once. This CDR3 has 16 residues. J was trimmed by 0 bases and V by 6 bases; bases with no gene match: 9. Germline V gene data show CDR1 as DFQATT and CDR2 as SNEGSKA (reference sequence). Sequencing used PBMCs. The chain has TRBV20-1 and TRBJ1-5; TRBD1 matches at 9 bases. This receptor was obtained from a human donor in good health (CMV status not recorded). Some clones in this sample may be carry-over from other donors' samples. This chain's CDR3 is CSASRDRDYSNQPQHF. The CDR3 coding sequence is TGCAGTGCATCGCGGGACAGGGACTATAGCAATCAGCCCCAGCATTTT.